This is a list of T cell receptor beta chains from one sample in a study of identical twins. TCRdb re-called the 5' RACE reads through MiXCR, storing one row per CDR3 protein. The data contain 450,000 or so distinct CDR3 sequences, approximately 15% of them seen just once; the ten biggest clones take up approximately 0.52%. The same data also went into a second study, on yellow fever vaccine responses in identical twins.

Sequenced input: CD4+ T cells sorted from blood. The source of these receptors is a woman younger than 35 in good health. CDR3s include the opening cysteine and the closing phenylalanine or tryptophan. Each record gives: CDR3 protein, CDR3 DNA, D gene, J gene, V gene, clone size. A D gene is named only where the DNA matches it firmly. The size of a clone is reported for some rows only, either as once, few or many, or as a class for expanded clones.

cdr3_aa: CSVEDGTGILYNEQFF
cdr3_nt: TGCAGCGTTGAAGATGGGACAGGGATCCTCTACAATGAGCAGTTCTTC
d_call: TRBD1
j_call: TRBJ2-1
v_call: TRBV29-1
clone_size: few

cdr3_aa: CASSQADAGEQYF
cdr3_nt: TGTGCCAGCAGCCAAGCGGATGCGGGTGAGCAGTACTTC
d_call: NA
j_call: TRBJ2-7
v_call: TRBV3-1
clone_size: few

cdr3_aa: CSARQPYTDTQYF
cdr3_nt: TGCAGTGCTAGACAACCATACACAGATACGCAGTATTTT
d_call: NA
j_call: TRBJ2-3
v_call: TRBV20-1
clone_size: few

cdr3_aa: CASSYSSGLHTYNEQFF
cdr3_nt: TGTGCCAGCAGTTACAGTTCAGGCCTACATACTTACAATGAGCAGTTCTTC
d_call: NA
j_call: TRBJ2-1
v_call: TRBV6-5
clone_size: NA

cdr3_aa: CASSGTSARTDTQYF
cdr3_nt: TGTGCCAGCAGCGGGACTAGCGCCCGCACAGATACGCAGTATTTT
d_call: TRBD2
j_call: TRBJ2-3
v_call: TRBV2
clone_size: NA

cdr3_aa: CSLGQGAETQYF
cdr3_nt: TGCAGCCTAGGACAGGGGGCAGAGACCCAGTACTTC
d_call: TRBD1
j_call: TRBJ2-5
v_call: TRBV20-1
clone_size: few

cdr3_aa: CASSYSRGYWVQYF
cdr3_nt: TGTGCCAGCAGTTACTCCAGGGGTTACTGGGTGCAGTACTTC
d_call: NA
j_call: TRBJ2-7
v_call: TRBV28
clone_size: NA

cdr3_aa: CASKDLAGSSYNEQFF
cdr3_nt: TGTGCCAGCAAGGATCTAGCGGGGAGCTCCTACAATGAGCAGTTCTTC
d_call: TRBD2
j_call: TRBJ2-1
v_call: TRBV6-2/TRBV6-3
clone_size: NA

cdr3_aa: CATSETGTGKTGELFF
cdr3_nt: TGTGCCACCAGTGAAACCGGGACAGGGAAGACCGGGGAGCTGTTTTTT
d_call: TRBD1
j_call: TRBJ2-2
v_call: TRBV24-1
clone_size: few

cdr3_aa: CASRGQGGPGEQYF
cdr3_nt: TGCGCCAGCAGGGGGCAAGGGGGTCCTGGCGAGCAGTACTTC
d_call: NA
j_call: TRBJ2-7
v_call: TRBV5-1
clone_size: few

cdr3_aa: CASSFRTSGSYEQYF
cdr3_nt: TGTGCCAGCAGCTTTCGGACTAGCGGCTCCTACGAGCAGTACTTC
d_call: TRBD2
j_call: TRBJ2-7
v_call: TRBV5-5
clone_size: few

cdr3_aa: CASSPRGGIGTGELFF
cdr3_nt: TGTGCCAGCAGCCCCAGGGGGGGCATTGGCACCGGGGAGCTGTTTTTT
d_call: NA
j_call: TRBJ2-2
v_call: TRBV6-1
clone_size: NA

cdr3_aa: CASSQAERGGRDEQFF
cdr3_nt: TGTGCCAGCAGCCAAGCGGAGCGGGGGGGCCGGGATGAGCAGTTCTTC
d_call: TRBD2
j_call: TRBJ2-1
v_call: TRBV4-2
clone_size: few

cdr3_aa: CSASVAGGRVGEQFF
cdr3_nt: TGCAGTGCTAGTGTAGCGGGGGGGCGGGTTGGTGAGCAGTTCTTC
d_call: TRBD2
j_call: TRBJ2-1
v_call: TRBV20-1
clone_size: few

cdr3_aa: CASSRGVNEQFF
cdr3_nt: TGTGCCAGCAGCCGAGGGGTAAATGAGCAGTTCTTC
d_call: NA
j_call: TRBJ2-1
v_call: TRBV6-2/TRBV6-3
clone_size: NA

cdr3_aa: CASSLPYSGGDRRSEQFF
cdr3_nt: TGTGCCAGCAGTTTACCCTATAGCGGGGGGGACCGACGTAGTGAGCAGTTCTTC
d_call: TRBD2
j_call: TRBJ2-1
v_call: TRBV27
clone_size: few

cdr3_aa: CASNVGQPTQKYNEQFF
cdr3_nt: TGTGCCAGCAATGTGGGACAACCGACCCAGAAATACAATGAGCAGTTCTTC
d_call: NA
j_call: TRBJ2-1
v_call: TRBV12-3/TRBV12-4
clone_size: few

cdr3_aa: CASRTGPGQDTQYF
cdr3_nt: TGTGCCAGCAGAACCGGGCCAGGGCAAGATACGCAGTATTTT
d_call: NA
j_call: TRBJ2-3
v_call: TRBV28
clone_size: NA

cdr3_aa: CASSLGQGVNIQYF
cdr3_nt: TGCGCCAGCAGCTTGGGACAGGGGGTAAACATTCAGTACTTC
d_call: TRBD1
j_call: TRBJ2-4
v_call: TRBV5-1
clone_size: NA

cdr3_aa: CATSRAREIYNEQFF
cdr3_nt: TGTGCCACCAGCAGAGCCCGGGAGATCTACAATGAGCAGTTCTTC
d_call: NA
j_call: TRBJ2-1
v_call: TRBV15
clone_size: few

cdr3_aa: CASSLRQGRISYNEQFF
cdr3_nt: TGCGCCAGCAGCTTGAGGCAGGGACGAATCTCCTACAATGAGCAGTTCTTC
d_call: NA
j_call: TRBJ2-1
v_call: TRBV5-1
clone_size: NA

cdr3_aa: CASSLTPWYDEQFF
cdr3_nt: TGCGCCAGCAGCTTGACCCCCTGGTATGATGAGCAGTTCTTC
d_call: NA
j_call: TRBJ2-1
v_call: TRBV5-1
clone_size: many

cdr3_aa: CASSPGPSSYNEQFF
cdr3_nt: TGTGCCAGCAGCCCCGGACCGAGCTCCTACAATGAGCAGTTCTTC
d_call: NA
j_call: TRBJ2-1
v_call: TRBV11-2
clone_size: many

cdr3_aa: CASSLTASGRSGNEQYF
cdr3_nt: TGTGCCAGCAGTTTAACGGCTAGCGGGAGATCTGGAAACGAGCAGTACTTC
d_call: TRBD2
j_call: TRBJ2-7
v_call: TRBV28
clone_size: NA

cdr3_aa: CASSLSAEAEQYF
cdr3_nt: TGTGCCAGCAGCTTGTCGGCGGAGGCCGAGCAGTACTTC
d_call: NA
j_call: TRBJ2-7
v_call: TRBV5-5
clone_size: NA

cdr3_aa: CATSASTGTSLYEQFF
cdr3_nt: TGTGCCACCAGTGCGAGCACCGGGACTAGTCTCTATGAGCAGTTCTTC
d_call: TRBD2
j_call: TRBJ2-1
v_call: TRBV15
clone_size: few

cdr3_aa: CATSRDFGYNEQFF
cdr3_nt: TGTGCCACCAGCAGAGATTTTGGGTACAATGAGCAGTTCTTC
d_call: NA
j_call: TRBJ2-1
v_call: TRBV15
clone_size: NA

cdr3_aa: CASRSRDRSYEQYF
cdr3_nt: TGTGCCAGTAGAAGTCGGGACCGCTCCTACGAGCAGTACTTC
d_call: NA
j_call: TRBJ2-7
v_call: TRBV19
clone_size: few

cdr3_aa: CASSSLKREPHEQYF
cdr3_nt: TGTGCCAGCAGTTCACTAAAGCGGGAGCCCCACGAGCAGTACTTC
d_call: TRBD2
j_call: TRBJ2-7
v_call: TRBV6-2/TRBV6-3
clone_size: few

cdr3_aa: CASSYYRAGDEQFF
cdr3_nt: TGTGCCAGCAGTTACTATCGCGCCGGGGATGAGCAGTTCTTC
d_call: NA
j_call: TRBJ2-1
v_call: TRBV6-2/TRBV6-3
clone_size: NA

cdr3_aa: CASSLVSLGTDNEQFF
cdr3_nt: TGTGCCAGCAGCTTAGTGTCTTTAGGGACAGACAATGAGCAGTTCTTC
d_call: TRBD1
j_call: TRBJ2-1
v_call: TRBV7-8
clone_size: few

cdr3_aa: CSALRGQGEQYF
cdr3_nt: TGCAGCGCCCTCAGGGGGCAAGGGGAGCAGTACTTC
d_call: TRBD1
j_call: TRBJ2-7
v_call: TRBV29-1
clone_size: NA

cdr3_aa: CASSKPRSNLAKNIQYF
cdr3_nt: TGTGCCAGCAGCAAACCCAGGAGTAATCTAGCCAAAAACATTCAGTACTTC
d_call: NA
j_call: TRBJ2-4
v_call: TRBV21-1
clone_size: NA

cdr3_aa: CASSPQGEQFF
cdr3_nt: TGTGCCAGCAGCCCACAGGGAGAGCAGTTCTTC
d_call: NA
j_call: TRBJ2-1
v_call: TRBV7-9
clone_size: few

cdr3_aa: CSARDTTSVGETQYF
cdr3_nt: TGCAGTGCTAGAGATACGACTAGCGTTGGAGAGACCCAGTACTTC
d_call: TRBD2
j_call: TRBJ2-5
v_call: TRBV20-1
clone_size: NA

cdr3_aa: CASSRTGFPLSNQPQHF
cdr3_nt: TGTGCCAGCAGCAGGACAGGGTTCCCCCTTAGCAATCAGCCCCAGCATTTT
d_call: TRBD1
j_call: TRBJ1-5
v_call: TRBV7-2
clone_size: few

cdr3_aa: CASREPGQVPYEQYF
cdr3_nt: TGTGCCAGCAGGGAACCGGGACAGGTACCCTACGAGCAGTACTTC
d_call: TRBD1
j_call: TRBJ2-7
v_call: TRBV6-2/TRBV6-3
clone_size: NA

cdr3_aa: CASSTLTSGGAAETQYF
cdr3_nt: TGTGCCAGCAGTACTCTGACTAGCGGGGGGGCAGCAGAGACCCAGTACTTC
d_call: TRBD2
j_call: TRBJ2-5
v_call: TRBV6-5
clone_size: NA

cdr3_aa: CASSQDSGTDTQYF
cdr3_nt: TGTGCCAGCAGCCAAGATTCGGGGACAGATACGCAGTATTTT
d_call: NA
j_call: TRBJ2-3
v_call: TRBV3-1
clone_size: many

cdr3_aa: CASSTPGAEQFF
cdr3_nt: TGTGCCAGCAGCACCCCGGGAGCCGAGCAGTTCTTC
d_call: NA
j_call: TRBJ2-1
v_call: TRBV7-8
clone_size: NA

cdr3_aa: CASSRLGTSISFANTGELFF
cdr3_nt: TGTGCCAGCAGCCGACTGGGGACCAGCATATCCTTCGCGAACACCGGGGAGCTGTTTTTT
d_call: NA
j_call: TRBJ2-2
v_call: TRBV14
clone_size: many

cdr3_aa: CAISLAMMQGQGSSDTQYF
cdr3_nt: TGTGCCATCAGTTTAGCGATGATGCAGGGACAGGGGTCATCAGATACGCAGTATTTT
d_call: TRBD1
j_call: TRBJ2-3
v_call: TRBV3-1
clone_size: NA

cdr3_aa: CASSFPGGRSTDTQYF
cdr3_nt: TGTGCCAGCAGCTTCCCGGGCGGGAGAAGCACAGATACGCAGTATTTT
d_call: TRBD2
j_call: TRBJ2-3
v_call: TRBV7-2
clone_size: few

cdr3_aa: CASSLRPDGSGTHNEQFF
cdr3_nt: TGTGCCAGCAGCTTAAGGCCCGATGGTAGCGGGACACACAATGAGCAGTTCTTC
d_call: TRBD2
j_call: TRBJ2-1
v_call: TRBV13
clone_size: few

cdr3_aa: CASSLVLGAATDTQYF
cdr3_nt: TGTGCCAGCAGTTTGGTCTTGGGAGCGGCCACAGATACGCAGTATTTT
d_call: NA
j_call: TRBJ2-3
v_call: TRBV28
clone_size: NA